This T cell receptor (beta chain) emerged from a study of blood T cell repertoires in COVID-19. Study background: COVID-19 samples collected from the United States, Italy and Spain covered acute and convalescent phases.

In the original workflow: Estimation of nucleated cell counts was performed using reference gene primer amplification. TCRdb's table, derived via immunoSEQ multiplex PCR, lists solely in-frame clones and lacks some. The D gene and trimming were derived from the DNA, and the V and J assignments and clone size from that table. This sample has roughly 81,000 clones; more than 70% occur once, and the top ten carry over 35%. CDR1 MNHEY and CDR2 SMNVEV come from the germline V gene (reference sequence). The CDR3 loop spans 14 amino acids. V lost 5 bases to trimming and J lost 8 bases; unmatched junction nucleotides: 9.

The chain couples TRBV27 to TRBJ1-2, with 9 bases that match TRBD1. Sample: peripheral blood. The sequence was collected from an elderly man with active or convalescent COVID-19. The CDR3 bases are TGTGCCAGCAGTCCCCAGACAGGGGGAGGAGGCTACACCTTC. Its translation is CASSPQTGGGGYTF.